This TCR beta chain stems from a study of beta chain features in type 1 diabetes. What was sequenced were expressed TCRB transcripts, since all of the isolated RNA had been reverse transcribed. Profiled with immunoSEQ multiplex PCR; TCRdb holds only in-frame clones, not every one. The repertoire holds 300,000 to 350,000 clones, with about 14% as singletons. The length of the CDR3 is 18 residues. V dropped 5 bases and J dropped 5; count of bases not matched to a gene: 14. Germline V gives CDR1 SEHNR, CDR2 FQNEAQ (reference sequence). There are a few counts of this clone. The rearrangement uses TRBV7-9 and TRBJ2-3; 12 nucleotides match TRBD2. The clonotype originates from a man younger than 40 in good health. The sequencing input was central memory CD4+ T cells from blood. For the CDR3, the DNA is TGTGCCAGCAGCCCGATTCTAACTAGCGGGGGGCCAGGAGATACGCAGTATTTT. This sequence encodes CASSPILTSGGPGDTQYF.